Listed below are T cell receptor beta chains from one sample, sequenced in a study of OX40 agonist ivuxolimab in advanced cancers. Only in-frame clones appear in the TCRdb table, and some are missing; sequencing was by immunoSEQ multiplex PCR. The data hold some 66,000 clones, with about three quarters observed a single time. The sequencing used CD4+ or CD8+ T cells sorted from blood, collected in a trial of the OX40 agonist ivuxolimab. The source of these receptors is an adult with an advanced solid tumor such as melanoma, head and neck, liver or kidney cancer. Both conserved end residues are part of each CDR3. The D gene is left open where the match is weak. Size tells how often a clone was seen (once, few, many) or the class of an expanded clone, and some rows leave it out.

CDR3,DNA,J,size,V,D
CASQIPGNTIYF,TGTGCCAGCCAAATACCCGGAAACACCATATATTTT,TRBJ1-3,few,TRBV2,.
CASSLPDSFYGYTF,TGTGCCAGCAGTCTCCCGGACAGTTTCTATGGCTACACCTTC,TRBJ1-2,.,TRBV28,.
CASSQYLGSEAFF,TGTGCCAGCAGCCAATACTTAGGGTCTGAAGCTTTCTTT,TRBJ1-1,.,TRBV14,.
CASSRGDSPNEKLFF,TGCGCCAGCAGCAGAGGGGACAGCCCTAATGAAAAACTGTTTTTT,TRBJ1-4,.,TRBV5-1,TRBD1
CASSYHSGTGDEQYF,TGTGCCAGCAGTTATCATAGCGGGACGGGAGACGAGCAGTACTTC,TRBJ2-7,.,TRBV6-6,TRBD2
CASGPDRGSYNEQFF,TGTGCTAGTGGTCCGGACAGGGGGTCCTACAATGAGCAGTTCTTC,TRBJ2-1,.,TRBV12-5,TRBD1
CSASGNYGYTF,TGCAGTGCTAGCGGGAACTATGGCTACACCTTC,TRBJ1-2,.,TRBV20-1,.
CASSRSPRIGQHF,TGTGCCAGCAGCCGCTCCCCGAGAATAGGCCAGCATTTT,TRBJ1-5,.,TRBV28,.
CASISGTGASSYNEQFF,TGTGCCAGCATTAGCGGGACTGGGGCGAGCTCCTACAATGAGCAGTTCTTC,TRBJ2-1,.,TRBV5-6,TRBD2
CASSEMVDYGYTF,TGTGCCAGCAGTGAAATGGTAGACTATGGCTACACCTTC,TRBJ1-2,once,TRBV6-1,.
CASSRDRGLETQYF,TGTGCCAGCAGCAGAGACAGGGGGCTGGAGACCCAGTACTTC,TRBJ2-5,.,TRBV7-2,TRBD1
CASRLEDRVSCGELFF,TGTGCAAGTCGCTTAGAAGACAGGGTCTCGTGCGGGGAGCTGTTTTTT,TRBJ2-2,.,TRBV12-2,.
CSVKEGGNSNQPQHF,TGCAGCGTGAAGGAAGGGGGGAATAGCAATCAGCCCCAGCATTTT,TRBJ1-5,.,TRBV29-1,.
CASGEQGTNEKLFF,TGTGCCAGCGGGGAACAGGGTACTAATGAAAAACTGTTTTTT,TRBJ1-4,.,TRBV6-1,.